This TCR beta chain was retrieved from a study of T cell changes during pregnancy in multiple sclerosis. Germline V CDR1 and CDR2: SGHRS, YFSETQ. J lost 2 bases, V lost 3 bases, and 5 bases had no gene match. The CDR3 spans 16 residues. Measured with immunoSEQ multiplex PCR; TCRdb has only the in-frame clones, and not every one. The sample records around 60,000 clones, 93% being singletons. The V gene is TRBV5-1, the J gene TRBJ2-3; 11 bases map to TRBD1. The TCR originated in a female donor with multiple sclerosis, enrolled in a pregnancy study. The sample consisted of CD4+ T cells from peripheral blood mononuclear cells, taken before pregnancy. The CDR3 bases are TGCGCCAGCAGCTCAAGGGACAGGGGGGTCACAGATACGCAGTATTTT. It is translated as CASSSRDRGVTDTQYF.